The rows below give T cell receptor beta chains drawn from one sample of a study of T cell repertoires in cytomegalovirus infection. MiXCR, applied by TCRdb to the reads, yields one record per CDR3 protein. Of about 220,000 distinct CDR3 sequences in the sample, approximately 38% were seen once. For these TCRs, the target antigens are not known. Sequenced here: CD8+ T cells from cultured PBMCs, sampled from culture after CMV antigen stimulation. These TCRs come from a human donor in good health (CMV status not recorded). Some clones in this sample may be carry-over from other donors' samples. Both conserved end residues are part of each CDR3.

CDR3aa	j_gene	v_gene	len
CASSPPAGTESPKSSYEQYF	TRBJ2-7	TRBV12-3/TRBV12-4	20
CASSLGRPNEQFF	TRBJ2-1	TRBV7-2	13
CASSLEQRNSPLHF	TRBJ1-6	TRBV11-2	14
CAILDTTTYEQYF	TRBJ2-7	TRBV10-3	13
CASSSAGVTYEQYF	TRBJ2-7	TRBV19	14
CATSRGGTVNTEAFF	TRBJ1-1	TRBV15	15
CATSDLEGDEQFF	TRBJ2-1	TRBV24-1	13
CASSFSGASSYNEQFF	TRBJ2-1	TRBV27	16
CASSNGPSGTYEQYF	TRBJ2-7	TRBV19	15
CAIKGGTTQLTGELFF	TRBJ2-2	TRBV10-3	16
CASSLPRDGKAFF	TRBJ1-1	TRBV4-1	13
CASSLGVGSSYEQYF	TRBJ2-7	TRBV4-2	15
CASSLLSGPYEQYF	TRBJ2-7	TRBV28	14
CASSYSLRDGNSPLHF	TRBJ1-6	TRBV6-6	16
CATYRDHSYEQYF	TRBJ2-7	TRBV28	13
CSARDNPQENTDTQYF	TRBJ2-3	TRBV20-1	16
CASSEARGTEASYEQYF	TRBJ2-7	TRBV6-1	17
CASSSSQENQPQHF	TRBJ1-5	TRBV19	14
CASSHFKGNEQFF	TRBJ2-1	TRBV14	13
CASSLTPGRGIYGYTF	TRBJ1-2	TRBV18	16
CASSLGSGDSNQPQHF	TRBJ1-5	TRBV7-9	16
CASSYGPGGTDTQYF	TRBJ2-3	TRBV6-8	15
CASSYSRQGVKNTEAFF	TRBJ1-1	TRBV6-5	17
CASSLKPPNTGELFF	TRBJ2-2	TRBV11-2	15
CASSLFSGYEQYF	TRBJ2-7	TRBV7-6	13
CASSIFEGSNQPQHF	TRBJ1-5	TRBV19	15
CASSPRLATYEQYF	TRBJ2-7	TRBV6-1	14
CASSLQRGGLDTQYF	TRBJ2-3	TRBV12-3/TRBV12-4	15
CASTPFRDRRKTQYF	TRBJ2-5	TRBV2	15
CASRQLPGPSRAAQYF	TRBJ2-5	TRBV27	16
CASSPAEGNYGYTF	TRBJ1-2	TRBV11-1	14
CASSPLASGSRKTQYF	TRBJ2-5	TRBV11-2	16
CASSEAGVTDTQYF	TRBJ2-3	TRBV7-3	14
CASSYFNSNEKLFF	TRBJ1-4	TRBV6-6	14
CASSQGQGTTGELFF	TRBJ2-2	TRBV7-3	15
CAKAGGGGSGELFF	TRBJ2-2	TRBV2	14
CASGLGQGYNEQFF	TRBJ2-1	TRBV12-5	14
CASSPGLAGDLSDEQFF	TRBJ2-1	TRBV19	17
CASSLENYEQYF	TRBJ2-7	TRBV28	12
CASSRGGLGARELFF	TRBJ2-2	TRBV28	15
CASSFLQHYGYTF	TRBJ1-2	TRBV7-9	13